This entry describes one T cell receptor beta chain. Its antigen is as yet unknown. The sample belongs to a study of Ad26.COV2.S vaccination and SARS-CoV-2 variants. Study in general: The donor participated in the COV1001 trial, in its Ad26.COV2.S arm. By the intramuscular route, Ad26.COV2.S was given once, or twice 56 days apart.

The junction had 3 bases not matched to a gene; V was cut back by 4 bases and J by 4 bases. The CDR3 spans 12 residues. In germline, CDR1 is SQVTM, CDR2 ANQGSEA. Some clones are missing from TCRdb's copy, which holds only in-frame ones; the method was immunoSEQ multiplex PCR. The data show about 370,000 clones, about nine tenths seen once. General observations from the study: Similar non-spike TCR breadth was seen in vaccine and placebo recipients. Spike-specific TCR breadth was greater after Ad26.COV2.S than placebo.

The treatment denotes: 19 received Ad26.COV2.S at low or high dose, single or two shots; a few received placebo; per-sample allocation not given. Sample collection was performed on day 63 after the first vaccine or placebo injection. The specimen comprised peripheral blood, sampled in a trial of Ad26.COV2.S vaccine versus placebo. V usage is TRBV29-1 and J usage is TRBJ1-2; 7 bases match TRBD1. The TCR originated in a person aged 18-65 years who received the Ad26.COV2.S COVID-19 vaccine or a placebo. The CDR3 nucleotides read TGCAGCGTTGGTCACAGGGGCTATGGCTACACCTTC. Translating it yields CSVGHRGYGYTF. The full variable domain, completed using reference TRBV29-1 and TRBJ1-2, is SAVISQKPSRDICQRGTSLTIQCQVDSQVTMMFWYRQQPGQSLTLIATANQGSEATYESGFVIDKFPISRPNLTFSTLTVSNMSPEDSSIYLCSVGHRGYGYTFGSGTRLTVV.